This T cell receptor (beta chain) was obtained from a study of cytomegalovirus exposure and HLA in healthy donors. Regarding this clone: The antigen is undetermined.

General study results and limits: The CMV antigen specificity of a few CMV-associated chains was confirmed through in vitro analysis. Rare sequences made up most TCRs, while some public TCRs were found in many donors.

The CDR3 covers 15 residues. Germline lookup yields CDR1 LGHNA and CDR2 YNFKEQ. With 0 bases removed from V and 2 bases from J, the gap between germline ends came to 11 bases. The table came from immunoSEQ multiplex PCR; TCRdb's copy has only in-frame clones and leaves some out. Of about 330,000 clones listed, approximately 90% are singletons. This TCR derives from a woman under 30 in good health and CMV-seronegative. What was sequenced was PBMCs. The V and J genes are TRBV4-2 and TRBJ2-7; D not certain. In DNA form, the CDR3 reads TGTGCCAGCAGCCAAGAGACGGGTACCCCCTACGAGCAGTACTTC. The encoded protein is CASSQETGTPYEQYF.